What follows describes a single T cell receptor (beta chain). Its antigen is not yet known. Within one base of it there is no much larger clone, and no base qualities were kept. The germline ends are 18 bases apart after V is trimmed by 5 bases and J by 6 bases. Based on the germline V gene (reference sequence), the CDR1 and CDR2 sequences are SGHAT and FQDESV. The CDR3, cysteine through phenylalanine, is 15 amino acids long. Only CDR3 DNA is held: 45 bases, read in frame from base 1. This entry comes from a study of post-analysis software for immune sequencing data (dated by TCRdb to about 2015). Regarding the complete study: Disease courses on record covered relapsing-remitting, secondary progressive and progressive-relapsing multiple sclerosis, though some patients had no subtype annotation. The multiple sclerosis patient repertoires were compared with about a dozen previously published healthy control repertoires from donors aged roughly 6 to 27 years. A subset of samples was prepared in parallel using single-end sample barcoding, then pooled and co-amplified after Illumina adapter ligation.

To demonstrate the VDJtools post-analysis software, the study profiled TCR beta repertoires from the peripheral blood of 10 to 15 young patients with multiple sclerosis. The multiple sclerosis patients were children and adolescents between about 6 and 15 years of age. On the study overall, not on this receptor specifically: When samples were clustered directly using the F measure, samples prepared in the same batch co-clustered strongly, which prompted a batch-effect correction. The multiple sclerosis patient group was slightly younger than the control group. Normalized Chao1 diversity was significantly lower in multiple sclerosis patients than controls, suggesting substantial peripheral T-cell clonal expansion. Significantly higher frequencies in patients than in controls were found for roughly five TRBV segments, including TRBV5-6, TRBV5-1 and TRBV20-1.

The library was obtained by PCR. The sequencing machine was an Illumina HiSeq 2500. Unique molecular identifiers were incorporated into TCR beta cDNA libraries to reduce PCR and sequencing biases. Approximately 500,000 cDNA molecules were obtained per 1 to 10 million input T cells, so each molecule approximated one T cell. The same protocol used for the earlier healthy control dataset was applied to prepare and sequence the patient libraries. Within a given batch, samples were prepared together, multiplexed and sequenced on the same HiSeq lane. Under the source paper's analysis protocol: MIGEC was used to process the raw barcoded reads, and molecular identifier groups with only a single read were discarded before consensus assembly and CDR3 extraction. Clonotype tables were post-analysed with VDJtools, normalizing diversity by down-sampling all datasets to the smallest sample size. Repertoire overlap clustering matched CDR3 amino acid but not nucleotide sequences to correct batch-related cross-sample contamination. TCRdb reworked the public reads: Q25 trimming with fastp, MiXCR clone assembly, productive beta chains retained. Rows are unified per CDR3 protein, each entry keeping the most common DNA and genes. These V and J calls originate from TCRdb's pipeline instead of the authors' own analysis. A total of approximately 660,000 distinct CDR3 sequences appear in this sample, roughly three fifths of them only once. About 11% of the sample comes from the top ten.

This sequence originates from a girl aged 2 to 9 with multiple sclerosis. Material: blood. The chain employs TRBV11-1 and TRBJ2-3; the D region possibly corresponds to TRBD2 (5 bases align). The DNA reads TGTGCCAGCAGCCCGAGCGAGGGTAGCCGGGATACGCAGTATTTT. Translated, it reads CASSPSEGSRDTQYF. Joined to the reference TRBV11-1 and TRBJ2-3 proteins, this CDR3 gives the full variable domain: EAEVAQSPRYKITEKSQAVAFWCDPISGHATLYWYRQILGQGPELLVQFQDESVVDDSQLPKDRFSAERLKGVDSTLKIQPAELGDSAMYLCASSPSEGSRDTQYFGPGTRLTVL.